These 4 T cell receptor beta chains share one sample of origin, sequenced in a study of T cell changes during pregnancy in multiple sclerosis. Some clones are missing from TCRdb's copy, which holds only in-frame ones; the method was immunoSEQ multiplex PCR. The data contain 73,000 or so clones, about 89% of them seen just once; the ten biggest clones take up around 0.9%. This specimen consisted of peripheral blood, obtained in the second trimester of pregnancy. The receptors shown here come from a female donor with multiple sclerosis, enrolled in a pregnancy study.

A few counts support this clone. The rearrangement links TRBV4-3 to TRBJ1-1; D might be TRBD1 (5 bases). The V and J ends lost 4 bases and 4 bases respectively, with 10 bases between them. The CDR3 totals 13 residues. The germline V gene has CDR1 LGHNA and CDR2 YSLEER. CDR3 DNA sequence: TGCGCCAGCAGCCGGCGGGGCGGCACTGAAGCTTTCTTT. It yields the protein CASSRRGGTEAFF.

The CDR3 here is CASSPSGDLFF. Written as DNA, the CDR3 is TGTGCCAGTAGTCCCAGCGGGGATTTGTTCTTC. The rearrangement links TRBV19 to TRBJ2-1; 7 bases are shared with TRBD2. V lost 5 bases to trimming and J lost 15 bases; unmatched junction nucleotides: 7. The CDR3 loop spans 11 amino acids. Germline V gene data show CDR1 as LNHDA and CDR2 as SQIVND (reference sequence). Full variable domain (missing parts from reference TRBV19 and TRBJ2-1): DGGITQSPKYLFRKEGQNVTLSCEQNLNHDAMYWYRQDPGQGLRLIYYSQIVNDFQKGDIAEGYSVSREKKESFPLTVTSAQKNPTAFYLCASSPSGDLFFGPGTRLTVL.

This chain uses TRBV5-1 with TRBJ2-7, with 10 bases that match TRBD2. In germline, CDR1 is SGHRS, CDR2 YFSETQ. V lost 2 bases, J lost 0 bases, and 2 bases stayed unmatched. The CDR3 contains 15 residues. CDR3 amino acids: CASSLLAGSSYEQYF. CDR3 in DNA: TGCGCCAGCAGCTTACTAGCGGGGAGCTCCTACGAGCAGTACTTC.

The V call is TRBV4-1, the J call TRBJ2-7; 8 nucleotides match TRBD2. The CDR3 extends over 16 amino acids. Trimming removed 0 bases from V and 2 bases from J; junction bases left unmatched: 6. Germline V lookup: CDR1 MGHRA, CDR2 YSYEKL. The DNA of the CDR3 is TGCGCCAGCAGCCAAGAGGGAAGCGGGGGTACCTACGAGCAGTACTTC. Amino acid sequence: CASSQEGSGGTYEQYF.